This T cell receptor (beta chain) comes out of a study of T cell repertoires in cytomegalovirus infection. TCRdb re-called the reads with MiXCR, one entry per CDR3 protein. The sample contains some 680,000 distinct CDR3 sequences, 35% of which appear only once. Sequencing input: PBMCs. The sequence came from a human donor in good health (CMV status not recorded). Some clones in this sample may be carry-over from other donors' samples.

CDR3 DNA sequence: TGTGCCAGCAGTTTTTATCCGGGAGCTTTCTTT. This encodes CASSFYPGAFF. This sequence joins TRBV28 and TRBJ1-1; no clear D gene. Trimming removed 3 bases at V and 10 bases at J, with 9 bases between. The length of the CDR3 is 11 residues. Looked up from germline, CDR1 is MDHEN and CDR2 is SYDVKM.